The next 24 T cell receptor beta chains were all read from a single sample in a study of cytotoxic CD8 clonotypes in ibrutinib-treated CLL. Using immunoSEQ multiplex PCR, the repertoire was profiled, and TCRdb retains in-frame clones only, with some absent. The sample carries almost 250,000 clones, roughly 70% recorded once. The sample was PBMCs, taken after 24 months of ibrutinib treatment. All receptors come from a human donor with chronic lymphocytic leukemia.

This clone was seen a few times. This CDR3 is also generated by other DNA sequences in the sample. The chain uses TRBV28 and TRBJ1-5; D call uncertain. With 6 bases removed from V and 0 bases from J, the gap between germline ends came to 6 bases. The CDR3 covers 13 residues. CDR1 is MDHEN and CDR2 is SYDVKM in the germline V gene. The CDR3: CASRDYSNQPQHF. CDR3 nucleotide sequence: TGTGCCAGCAGGGATTATAGCAATCAGCCCCAGCATTTT.

This clone was picked up a small number of times. This chain joins TRBV7-3 and TRBJ2-1, with TRBD2 matching over 10 bases. The V and J ends lost 5 bases and 2 bases, in that order; junction bases with no gene match: 3. Germline assignment: CDR1 SGHTA and CDR2 FQGTGA. This CDR3 region has 15 residues. CDR3 sequence reads: CASSLGLAAYNEQFF. CDR3 nucleotides: TGTGCCAGCAGCCTCGGACTAGCGGCCTACAATGAGCAGTTCTTC.

The genes are TRBV5-1 and TRBJ2-6, with D hard to call. This CDR3 region has 15 residues. V lost 1 base to trimming and J lost 0 bases, with 5 bases between them. Germline V lookup: CDR1 SGHRS, CDR2 YFSETQ. CDR3 region: CASSLLGSGANVLTF. The DNA for the CDR3 is TGCGCCAGCAGCTTGCTGGGCTCTGGGGCCAACGTCCTGACTTTC.

V and J are TRBV6-5 and TRBJ1-3; TRBD1 agrees at 7 bases. V was clipped by 2 bases and J by 0 bases; unmatched bases: 4. Germline CDR1 reads MNHEY; CDR2 reads SVGAGI. This CDR3 spans 16 amino acids. The CDR3 loop reads CASSYGWTGSGNTIYF. In nucleotides, the CDR3 is TGTGCCAGCAGTTACGGTTGGACAGGCTCTGGAAACACCATATATTTT.

This chain links TRBV10-3 with TRBJ2-5; D unresolved. Gene TRBJ2-7 matches the end of the DNA better, so the J call may be wrong. Per the germline V gene, CDR1 is ENHRY and CDR2 is SYGVKD. The CDR3 totals 12 residues. The CDR3 here is CAISGSDYEQYF. The CDR3 bases are TGTGCCATCAGTGGCTCGGACTACGAGCAGTACTTC.

This rearrangement joins TRBV4-2 to TRBJ2-3; TRBD2 agrees at 11 bases. Trimming removed 1 base from V and 6 bases from J; junction bases left unmatched: 9. The CDR3 has 17 amino acids. Germline CDR1 and CDR2: LGHNA and YNFKEQ. The CDR3 reads CASSQVGSSGRQDTQYF. CDR3 DNA sequence: TGTGCCAGCAGCCAAGTCGGTTCTAGCGGGAGGCAGGATACGCAGTATTTT.

V usage is TRBV5-6 and J usage is TRBJ1-5; D call uncertain. Deletions cut 3 bases from V and 10 bases from J, with 23 bases between. This CDR3 contains 16 residues. From germline, CDR1 is SGHDT and CDR2 YYEEEE. The CDR3 DNA sequence: TGTGCCAGCAGCTCTCAGGAACGGGGTGGAAGAAGTCCCCAGCATTTT. Amino acids: CASSSQERGGRSPQHF.

The chain uses TRBV30 and TRBJ1-1; 9 positions agree with TRBD1. The V gene's germline CDR1 is GTSNPN and CDR2 SVGIG (reference sequence). The CDR3 has 13 amino acids. The V segment lost 2 bases and the J segment 6 bases; nucleotides outside the gene matches: 4. CDR3 sequence (DNA): TGTGCCTGGAGTATACAGGGGGCCGCTGAAGCTTTCTTT. Translating it yields CAWSIQGAAEAFF.

This clone has just a few counts. The chain joins TRBV4-3 to TRBJ2-1, with D possibly being TRBD2 (6 bases). The germline V gene encodes CDR1 LGHNA and CDR2 YSLEER. Trimming left V 0 bases short and J 14 bases short, with 17 bases between. This CDR3 region has 14 residues. The CDR3 loop reads CASSQDPLSGVKFF. In nucleotides, the CDR3 is TGCGCCAGCAGCCAAGATCCCCTTTCGGGAGTAAAGTTCTTC.

This clone was seen a handful of times. The chain recombines TRBV7-3 with TRBJ2-7; D may be TRBD1 or TRBD2 (5 bases each). This CDR3 has 16 residues. V dropped 2 bases and J dropped 0 bases, with 14 bases sitting between them. Germline V lookup: CDR1 SGHTA, CDR2 FQGTGA. The CDR3 DNA reads TGTGCCAGCAGCTTATCCGGGGACCTCAGCTCCTACGAGCAGTACTTC. It codes for CASSLSGDLSSYEQYF.

As DNA, the CDR3 is TGTGCCAGCAGTGGCCTCGGACAGGGCACAGATACGCAGTATTTT. Translating it yields CASSGLGQGTDTQYF. The chain couples TRBV7-3 to TRBJ2-3; TRBD1 matches at 7 bases. CDR1 is SGHTA, CDR2 FQGTGA, per germline. V dropped 6 bases and J dropped 1; count of bases not matched to a gene: 7. The CDR3 loop spans 15 amino acids. Combining the CDR3 with reference TRBV7-3 and TRBJ2-3 gives the whole variable domain GAGVSQTPSNKVTEKGKYVELRCDPISGHTALYWYRQSLGQGPEFLIYFQGTGAADDSGLPNDRFFAVRPEGSVSTLKIQRTERGDSAVYLCASSGLGQGTDTQYFGPGTRLTVL.

V usage is TRBV7-3 and J usage is TRBJ1-1; 8 bases fit TRBD1. V dropped 5 bases and J dropped 8; count of bases not matched to a gene: 10. CDR3 length equals 14 residues. Germline V lookup: CDR1 SGHTA, CDR2 FQGTGA. The CDR3 reads CASSPAGQAEEAFF. The CDR3 coding sequence is TGTGCCAGCAGCCCCGCGGGACAGGCTGAAGAAGCTTTCTTT. The full variable domain, completed using reference TRBV7-3 and TRBJ1-1, is GAGVSQTPSNKVTEKGKYVELRCDPISGHTALYWYRQSLGQGPEFLIYFQGTGAADDSGLPNDRFFAVRPEGSVSTLKIQRTERGDSAVYLCASSPAGQAEEAFFGQGTRLTVV.

This clone was picked up a small number of times. J is TRBJ1-2 and V is TRBV6-6; D uncertain. The CDR3 is made up of 13 amino acids. V was shortened by 10 bases and J by 0 bases, with 12 bases between the two germline ends. In germline, CDR1 is MNHNY, CDR2 SVGAGI (reference sequence). CDR3 nucleotide sequence: TGTGCCACCACCGATACAGCTAACTATGGCTACACCTTC. Residues: CATTDTANYGYTF.

J is TRBJ2-5 and V is TRBV28; D is perhaps TRBD1 (6 bases). The J call may be incorrect, as the DNA end agrees better with TRBJ2-7. Germline V CDR1 and CDR2: MDHEN, SYDVKM. This CDR3 is built from 16 residues. The chain's CDR3 is CASSHFNLGQDYEQYF. The CDR3 bases are TGTGCCAGCAGTCATTTCAATCTGGGACAAGACTACGAGCAGTACTTC.

The chain joins TRBV30 to TRBJ1-3; no clear D. The V end was cut by 5 bases, the J end by 4 bases, with 6 bases between. The CDR3 contains 11 residues. Germline lookup yields CDR1 GTSNPN and CDR2 SVGIG (reference sequence). In nucleotides, the CDR3 is TGTGCCTGGCAAGTAGGAAACACCATATATTTT. Translated, it gives CAWQVGNTIYF.

The chain recombines TRBV2 with TRBJ2-1, with 11 positions matching TRBD2. Germline trimming cut 6 bases from V and 10 bases from J; bases unmatched to any gene: 8. There are 14 residues in the CDR3. Germline V gene lookup returns CDR1 SNHLY and CDR2 FYNNEI. Here the CDR3 DNA reads TGTGCCAGCAGAGTAGCGGGAGGGCCCTCCGAGCAGTTCTTC. Its translation is CASRVAGGPSEQFF.

The rearrangement uses TRBV9 and TRBJ2-7; D not resolved. V was clipped by 0 bases and J by 4 bases, with 14 bases between them. CDR1 and CDR2 from the germline V gene are SGDLS and YYNGEE. CDR3 length: 15 amino acids. In nucleotides, the CDR3 is TGTGCCAGCAGCGTAGGGCAAGGGAAGGTGTACGAGCAGTACTTC. Its protein is CASSVGQGKVYEQYF.

The rearrangement links TRBV21-1 to TRBJ2-5. TRBV21-1 is a recognized pseudogene. The CDR3 contains 15 residues. CDR3 sequence reads: CASSKAGATWETQYF. CDR3 nucleotide sequence: TGTGCCAGCAGCAAAGCGGGTGCAACCTGGGAGACCCAGTACTTC.

This clone came up once. CDR3 residues: CASSGYPDSLNQPQHF. The CDR3 coding sequence is TGTGCCAGTTCGGGGTACCCAGACAGCCTCAATCAGCCCCAGCATTTT. The rearrangement uses TRBV19 and TRBJ1-5; D is perhaps TRBD1 (5 bases). The CDR3 has 16 residues. V lost 8 bases, J lost 3 bases, and 20 bases lay in between. Germline V lookup: CDR1 LNHDA, CDR2 SQIVND (reference sequence).

This clone was seen more than once but under ten times. The V and J genes are TRBV18 and TRBJ2-1, with 8 bases matching TRBD1. Germline values: CDR1 KGHSH, CDR2 LQKENI. This CDR3 comprises 15 residues. Unmatched junction bases numbered 1, after V lost 0 bases and J lost 3 bases. The CDR3 here is CASSPPGQDYNEQFF. CDR3 DNA sequence: TGTGCCAGCTCACCACCGGGACAGGACTACAATGAGCAGTTCTTC. The entire variable domain, with the rest obtained from reference TRBV18 and TRBJ2-1, is as follows: NAGVMQNPRHLVRRRGQEARLRCSPMKGHSHVYWYRQLPEEGLKFMVYLQKENIIDESGMPKERFSAEFPKEGPSILRIQQVVRGDSAAYFCASSPPGQDYNEQFFGPGTRLTVL.

The chain has TRBV2 and TRBJ2-3; 9 positions agree with TRBD2. CDR1 SNHLY and CDR2 FYNNEI come from the germline V gene. There are 16 residues in the CDR3. With 3 bases clipped from V and 3 bases from J, the junction kept 7 bases outside the gene matches. As DNA, the CDR3 is TGTGCCAGCAGTGACTCTCGGACTAGCGCGACAGATACGCAGTATTTT. Its translation: CASSDSRTSATDTQYF.

The genes are TRBV7-7 and TRBJ2-2; 8 bases are shared with TRBD2. CDR3 length equals 14 residues. CDR1 SSHAT and CDR2 FNYEAQ come from the germline V gene (reference sequence). The CDR3 DNA reads TGTGCTATCGGGGGGGCAACAACCACCGGGGAGCTGTTTTTT. Translation gives CAIGGATTTGELFF.

This clone was recorded a few times. The rearrangement links TRBV5-1 to TRBJ2-7, with 14 bases identical to TRBD2. The trim removed 3 bases at V and 6 bases at J, leaving 5 bases unmatched. The CDR3 has 15 residues. The germline CDR1 and CDR2 sequences are SGHRS and YFSETQ. The CDR3 loop is CASSSTSGRAGEQYF. Here the CDR3 DNA reads TGCGCCAGCAGCTCGACTAGCGGGAGGGCTGGCGAGCAGTACTTC. The full variable domain, with the rest looked up from reference TRBV5-1 and TRBJ2-7, is KAGVTQTPRYLIKTRGQQVTLSCSPISGHRSVSWYQQTPGQGLQFLFEYFSETQRNKGNFPGRFSGRQFSNSRSEMNVSTLELGDSALYLCASSSTSGRAGEQYFGPGTRLTVT.

This clone was counted a few times. V and J are TRBV27 and TRBJ2-7; D gene unclear. CDR1 and CDR2 from the germline V gene are MNHEY and SMNVEV (reference sequence). This CDR3 is 11 amino acids long. V dropped 6 bases and J dropped 2 bases, with 5 bases sitting between them. CDR3 sequence: CASRSTYEQYF. As DNA, the CDR3 is TGTGCCAGCAGGTCTACCTACGAGCAGTACTTC.